This entry lists 30 T cell receptor beta chains sequenced from one sample in a study of blood T cell repertoires in COVID-19. Profiling relied on immunoSEQ multiplex PCR, and the TCRdb table lists in-frame clones only, not all of them. The sample has a few hundred thousand clones; 80% to 95% are singletons. Sequences were obtained from peripheral blood. Every receptor here comes from a person under 30 with COVID-19, enrolled during active disease.

This chain joins TRBV7-6 and TRBJ2-7, with D possibly matching TRBD2 (6 bases). V was shortened by 2 bases and J by 2 bases, with 16 bases between the two germline ends. The CDR3 runs to 16 residues. Germline CDR1 and CDR2: SGHVS and FNYEAQ. The CDR3 loop reads CASSLRGGTQTYEQYF. DNA for the CDR3: TGTGCCAGCAGCTTACGAGGCGGGACCCAAACCTACGAGCAGTACTTC.

The rearrangement uses TRBV24-1 and TRBJ2-3, with TRBD1 matching over 9 bases. This CDR3 spans 14 amino acids. Germline values: CDR1 KGHDR, CDR2 SFDVKD. Trimming at V came to 4 bases and at J to 6 bases, leaving 4 bases not matched to a gene. CDR3 sequence reads: CATSDGGQGDTQYF. DNA of the CDR3: TGTGCCACCAGTGACGGGGGACAGGGTGATACGCAGTATTTT.

This chain links TRBV25-1 with TRBJ2-1; TRBD1 aligns across 8 bases. V shed 1 base, J shed 6 bases, and the junction held 5 bases outside the gene matches. CDR1 is MGHDK and CDR2 is SYGVNS in the germline V gene. The CDR3 runs 15 residues. CDR3 sequence: CASSEWGQAANEQFF. For the CDR3, the DNA is TGTGCCAGCAGTGAATGGGGACAGGCCGCCAATGAGCAGTTCTTC. The variable domain in full, with the rest retrieved from reference TRBV25-1 and TRBJ2-1, is EADIYQTPRYLVIGTGKKITLECSQTMGHDKMYWYQQDPGMELHLIHYSYGVNSTEKGDLSSESTVSRIRTEHFPLTLESARPSHTSQYLCASSEWGQAANEQFFGPGTRLTVL.

This clone has a handful of counts. The chain joins TRBV3-1 (or the pseudogene TRBV3-2) to TRBJ1-4; unclear D gene. The CDR3 is made up of 18 amino acids. CDR1 and CDR2 from the germline V gene are LGHDT and YNNKEL (reference sequence). The germline V and J ends were trimmed by 1 base and 6 bases, with 21 bases remaining between them. CDR3 in amino acids: CASSQGAPGQSFYEKLFF. The CDR3 coding sequence is TGTGCCAGCAGCCAAGGGGCCCCAGGCCAGTCTTTCTATGAAAAACTGTTTTTT.

The chain recombines TRBV25-1 with TRBJ2-7, with TRBD2 as a possible D gene (5 bases). V was clipped by 2 bases and J by 5 bases, with 16 bases between them. The CDR3 is 15 amino acids. Germline loops: CDR1 MGHDK, CDR2 SYGVNS. In DNA form, the CDR3 reads TGTGCCAGCAGTGAAACTGAGGGCGGCGGCCACGAGCAGTACTTC. Residues: CASSETEGGGHEQYF.

The chain employs TRBV10-2 and TRBJ2-7, with 9 bases that match TRBD1. The CDR3 has 14 residues. Germline CDR1 is WSHSY and CDR2 is SAAADI. CDR3 sequence: CASQDRGASYEQYF. CDR3 DNA sequence: TGCGCTTCGCAAGACAGGGGGGCCTCCTACGAGCAGTACTTC.

This chain uses TRBV5-4 with TRBJ2-7, with 11 nucleotides matching TRBD2. V lost 4 bases, J lost 3 bases, and 9 bases stayed unmatched. The CDR3 totals 16 residues. Germline lookup yields CDR1 SGHNT and CDR2 YYREEE (reference sequence). The DNA for the CDR3 is TGTGCCAGCAGCCCGCGACCGACTAGCGGGGACTACGAGCAGTACTTC. The encoded protein is CASSPRPTSGDYEQYF.

The chain uses TRBV19 and TRBJ2-7; TRBD2 matches 13 bases. The CDR3 length is 14 residues. Trimming took 4 bases from V and 4 from J; bases not matched to a gene: 1. CDR1 is LNHDA and CDR2 is SQIVND in the germline V gene (reference sequence). The CDR3: CASSRLAGGYEQYF. The CDR3 DNA reads as TGTGCCAGTAGTAGACTAGCGGGAGGTTACGAGCAGTACTTC.

The chain has TRBV11-2 and TRBJ2-1; 7 bases align to TRBD2. The germline CDR1 and CDR2 sequences are SGHAT and FQNNGV. The J segment lost 8 bases and the V segment lost 0 bases, leaving 4 bases of the junction unmatched. The CDR3 extends over 14 amino acids. The DNA for the CDR3 is TGTGCCAGCAGCTTAGACAGGGCGGGGGATGAGCAGTTCTTC. Protein product: CASSLDRAGDEQFF. Variable domain in full (rest from reference TRBV11-2 and TRBJ2-1): EAGVAQSPRYKIIEKRQSVAFWCNPISGHATLYWYQQILGQGPKLLIQFQNNGVVDDSQLPKDRFSAERLKGVDSTLKIQPAKLEDSAVYLCASSLDRAGDEQFFGPGTRLTVL.

The chain joins TRBV19 to TRBJ2-1; 9 positions agree with TRBD1. V gave up 6 bases and J gave up 8 bases; unmatched junction bases: 8. The CDR3 has 14 residues. The germline V gene encodes CDR1 LNHDA and CDR2 SQIVND (reference sequence). This CDR3 is CASSLGTGLDEQFF. CDR3 nucleotide sequence: TGTGCCAGTAGCCTAGGGACAGGGCTCGATGAGCAGTTCTTC.

V usage is TRBV29-1 and J usage is TRBJ2-1, with 9 bases aligning to TRBD2. This CDR3 is 14 amino acids long. V lost 0 bases and J lost 8; bases outside the gene matches: 5. The germline gives CDR1 SQVTM, CDR2 ANQGSEA. CDR3 loop: CSVEDAGGGDEQFF. The CDR3 DNA is TGCAGCGTTGAAGATGCGGGAGGGGGCGATGAGCAGTTCTTC.

This chain joins TRBV5-4 and TRBJ1-4; no clear D. The CDR3 length is 16 residues. V lost 4 bases and J 4 bases, leaving 17 bases between the germline ends. The germline CDR1 and CDR2 sequences are SGHNT and YYREEE (reference sequence). The CDR3 DNA reads TGTGCCAGCAGCCTCGGAGGCTACAACCTTAATGAAAAACTGTTTTTT. Its translation is CASSLGGYNLNEKLFF.

The chain links TRBV7-8 to TRBJ2-7; perhaps TRBD2 as D (5 bases). CDR3 size: 13 residues. V gave up 0 bases and J gave up 4 bases, with 7 bases separating them. Germline assignment: CDR1 SGHVS and CDR2 FQNEAQ. As DNA, the CDR3 is TGTGCCAGCAGCTTAGCGGGAGCATACGAGCAGTACTTC. It encodes CASSLAGAYEQYF. Variable domain in full (rest from reference TRBV7-8 and TRBJ2-7): GAGVSQSPRYKVAKRGQDVALRCDPISGHVSLFWYQQALGQGPEFLTYFQNEAQLDKSGLPSDRFFAERPEGSVSTLKIQRTQQEDSAVYLCASSLAGAYEQYFGPGTRLTVT.

The chain links TRBV7-9 to TRBJ1-2; the D is unclear. The CDR3 runs to 12 residues. Germline V gene sequence: CDR1 SEHNR, CDR2 FQNEAQ (reference sequence). Trimming cost V 2 bases and J 1 base, with 2 bases left between them. This CDR3 is CASSLHNYGYTF. The CDR3 coding sequence is TGTGCCAGCAGCTTACATAACTATGGCTACACCTTC.

The CDR3 here is CASRDWTGSTDTQYF. The CDR3 DNA reads as TGTGCCAGCAGGGACTGGACAGGGAGCACAGATACGCAGTATTTT. The chain uses TRBV2 and TRBJ2-3; 8 nucleotides agree with TRBD1. In germline, CDR1 is SNHLY, CDR2 FYNNEI. With 6 bases clipped from V and 0 bases from J, the junction kept 5 bases outside the gene matches. This CDR3 region has 15 residues.

The J gene is TRBJ1-3, the V gene TRBV4-2; D gene unclear. CDR1 is LGHNA and CDR2 is YNFKEQ in the germline V gene. The V gene lost 0 bases and the J gene lost 3 bases, with 9 bases spanning the gap. The CDR3 totals 15 residues. CDR3 in amino acids: CASSQDRSGGNTIYF. CDR3 bases: TGTGCCAGCAGCCAAGATCGCTCGGGTGGAAACACCATATATTTT.

V gene TRBV7-9 combines with J gene TRBJ1-4, with 8 bases lining up with TRBD1. The CDR3 runs 14 residues. Trimming took 5 bases from V and 7 from J; bases not matched to a gene: 6. Looked up from germline, CDR1 is SEHNR and CDR2 is FQNEAQ (reference sequence). The CDR3 region is CASSARQGPEKLFF. As DNA, the CDR3 is TGTGCCAGCAGCGCCCGACAGGGGCCTGAAAAACTGTTTTTT.

This chain connects TRBV28 to TRBJ2-2; tentative D call: TRBD1 (7 bases). CDR1 MDHEN and CDR2 SYDVKM come from the germline V gene. V lost 5 bases to trimming and J lost 5 bases, with 12 bases between them. This CDR3 is 14 amino acids long. CDR3 nucleotide sequence: TGTGCCAGCAGTCACAGGGGAGGTACCGGGGAGCTGTTTTTT. Translating gives CASSHRGGTGELFF.

The chain couples TRBV4-2 to TRBJ2-7; D is uncertain. The CDR3 is made up of 15 amino acids. CDR1 and CDR2 (germline): LGHNA, YNFKEQ. Deletions cut 0 bases from V and 4 bases from J, with 13 bases between. CDR3 bases: TGTGCCAGCAGCCAAGATAAAGCAACCCATTACGAGCAGTACTTC. This codes for CASSQDKATHYEQYF.

The chain has TRBV9 and TRBJ2-6; 8 nucleotides match TRBD1. J lost 6 bases, V lost 0 bases, and 5 bases had no gene match. Germline CDR1 and CDR2: SGDLS and YYNGEE. The CDR3 totals 16 residues. CDR3 protein: CASSVGTGPLANVLTF. The CDR3 DNA reads as TGTGCCAGCAGCGTAGGGACAGGGCCCTTGGCCAACGTCCTGACTTTC. Drawing the rest from reference TRBV9 and TRBJ2-6, the complete variable domain is DSGVTQTPKHLITATGQRVTLRCSPRSGDLSVYWYQQSLDQGLQFLIQYYNGEERAKGNILERFSAQQFPDLHSELNLSSLELGDSALYFCASSVGTGPLANVLTFGAGSRLTVL.

The V call is TRBV19, the J call TRBJ2-7, with 7 nucleotides matching TRBD2. Germline CDR1 is LNHDA and CDR2 is SQIVND (reference sequence). V was pared by 3 bases and J by 1 base, with 6 bases of the junction left unmatched. This CDR3 is 15 amino acids long. The DNA for the CDR3 is TGTGCCAGTAGTATGGCAGCTAGCGGTTCCTACGAGCAGTACTTC. As protein: CASSMAASGSYEQYF.

This clone was picked up one time. The V call is TRBV27, the J call TRBJ2-7, with D maybe TRBD1 (6 bases). Germline values: CDR1 MNHEY, CDR2 SMNVEV (reference sequence). Trimming pared 5 bases from V and 1 base from J, leaving 12 bases between. This CDR3 has 14 residues. CDR3 in amino acids: CASSALQGSYEQYF. In nucleotides, the CDR3 is TGTGCCAGCAGTGCCTTACAGGGATCCTACGAGCAGTACTTC.

The chain uses TRBV2 and TRBJ2-1; TRBD2 might be the D (6 bases). CDR3 length: 15 residues. The V gene lost 3 bases and the J gene lost 3 bases, with 12 bases spanning the gap. The germline gives CDR1 SNHLY, CDR2 FYNNEI. CDR3 sequence (DNA): TGTGCCAGCAGTGATCCGGAGGGAGGCTACAATGAGCAGTTCTTC. As protein: CASSDPEGGYNEQFF.

The J gene is TRBJ2-5, the V gene TRBV4-1; 13 positions agree with TRBD2. CDR1 and CDR2 (germline): MGHRA, YSYEKL. V lost 3 bases and J lost 3; bases outside the gene matches: 1. CDR3 length: 15 residues. The CDR3 loop reads CASSHGLAGEETQYF. As DNA, the CDR3 is TGCGCCAGCAGCCACGGACTAGCGGGAGAAGAGACCCAGTACTTC.

This clone was recorded many times. The rearrangement joins TRBV6-5 to TRBJ2-7; D might be TRBD1 (6 bases). V shed 0 bases and J shed 2 bases, with 11 bases lying between them. Germline V gene data show CDR1 as MNHEY and CDR2 as SVGAGI. The CDR3 has 15 amino acids. The CDR3 DNA reads TGTGCCAGCAGTTACTCGGGACACGGGGCCTACGAGCAGTACTTC. It is translated as CASSYSGHGAYEQYF.

This chain links TRBV6-5 with TRBJ1-6; D is unresolved. V lost 6 bases, J lost 5 bases, and 8 bases lay in between. The germline V gene encodes CDR1 MNHEY and CDR2 SVGAGI. CDR3 length: 13 residues. The chain's CDR3 is CASRRTDNSPLHF. The DNA for the CDR3 is TGTGCCAGCAGGCGAACTGATAATTCACCCCTCCACTTT.

The chain joins TRBV29-1 to TRBJ2-7, with TRBD1 matching 9 bases. Per germline, CDR1 SQVTM and CDR2 ANQGSEA. The ends lost 4 bases at V and 4 bases at J; junction bases unmatched: 14. This CDR3 comprises 16 residues. CDR3 DNA: TGCAGCGTTGGAGGTGGACCGGGACAGGGCTTTTACGAGCAGTACTTC. It translates to CSVGGGPGQGFYEQYF.

V usage is TRBV28 and J usage is TRBJ2-1, with 7 bases that match TRBD2. Looked up from germline, CDR1 is MDHEN and CDR2 is SYDVKM. This CDR3 has 15 residues. With 6 bases clipped from V and 3 bases from J, the junction kept 8 bases outside the gene matches. CDR3 region: CASRRGEGRYNEQFF. CDR3 sequence (DNA): TGTGCCAGCAGGAGAGGGGAGGGACGCTACAATGAGCAGTTCTTC.

V is TRBV11-2 and J is TRBJ2-3; D possibly corresponds to TRBD1 (5 bases). The germline V gene has CDR1 SGHAT and CDR2 FQNNGV. Trimming shortened V by 0 bases and J by 2 bases, and 18 bases separated the two germline ends. The CDR3 consists of 18 residues. The CDR3 protein is CASSLDRAGLSPTDTQYF. The CDR3, as DNA: TGTGCCAGCAGCTTAGATCGGGCAGGGTTGTCGCCCACAGATACGCAGTATTTT. The variable domain in full, with the rest retrieved from reference TRBV11-2 and TRBJ2-3, is EAGVAQSPRYKIIEKRQSVAFWCNPISGHATLYWYQQILGQGPKLLIQFQNNGVVDDSQLPKDRFSAERLKGVDSTLKIQPAKLEDSAVYLCASSLDRAGLSPTDTQYFGPGTRLTVL.

This clone came up once. The genes are TRBV4-2 and TRBJ2-6, with 8 nucleotides matching TRBD2. CDR1 is LGHNA, CDR2 YNFKEQ, per germline. The CDR3 covers 20 residues. With 0 bases clipped from V and 0 bases from J, the junction kept 10 bases outside the gene matches. CDR3 in amino acids: CASSQDKNGGASSGANVLTF. CDR3 DNA sequence: TGTGCCAGCAGCCAAGATAAGAACGGGGGGGCCAGCTCTGGGGCCAACGTCCTGACTTTC.